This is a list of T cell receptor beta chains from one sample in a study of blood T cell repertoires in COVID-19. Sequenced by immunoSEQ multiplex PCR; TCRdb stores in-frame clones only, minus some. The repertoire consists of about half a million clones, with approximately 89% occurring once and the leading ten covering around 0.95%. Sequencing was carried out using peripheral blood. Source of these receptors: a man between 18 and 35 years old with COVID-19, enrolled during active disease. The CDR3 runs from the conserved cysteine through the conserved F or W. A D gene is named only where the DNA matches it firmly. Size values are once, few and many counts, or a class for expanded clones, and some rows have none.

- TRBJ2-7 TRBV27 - CASSLFAGTYEQYF TGTGCCAGCAGTTTATTTGCGGGAACCTACGAGCAGTACTTC
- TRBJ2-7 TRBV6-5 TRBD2 CASSPGTNYEQYF TGTGCCAGCAGTCCCGGGACTAACTACGAGCAGTACTTC
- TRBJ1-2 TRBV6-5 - CASSPILGGAHGYTF TGTGCCAGCAGTCCCATCCTGGGAGGGGCACATGGCTACACCTTC
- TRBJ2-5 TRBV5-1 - CASSLDGRQETQYF TGCGCCAGCAGCTTGGATGGGAGGCAAGAGACCCAGTACTTC
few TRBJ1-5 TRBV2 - CASSDSGSSQPQHF TGTGCCAGCAGTGACTCGGGGTCTTCGCAGCCCCAGCATTTT
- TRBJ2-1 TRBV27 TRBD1 CASTDTPGGSYNEQFF TGTGCCAGCACCGATACCCCAGGGGGCTCCTACAATGAGCAGTTCTTC
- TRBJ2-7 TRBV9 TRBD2 CASSVAPSGGYEQYF TGTGCCAGCAGCGTAGCCCCAAGCGGGGGTTACGAGCAGTACTTC
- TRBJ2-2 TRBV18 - CASSPLAGQGPAGELFF TGTGCCAGCTCACCATTAGCGGGACAGGGCCCCGCCGGGGAGCTGTTTTTT
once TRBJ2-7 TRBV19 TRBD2 CASSPAGTSGNYEQYF TGTGCCAGTAGTCCCGCCGGGACTAGCGGAAACTACGAGCAGTACTTC
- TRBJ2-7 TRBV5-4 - CASSGGTGPVYEQYF TGTGCCAGCAGCGGAGGGACGGGGCCCGTCTACGAGCAGTACTTC
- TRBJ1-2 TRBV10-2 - CASSEPDSYGYTF TGCGCCAGCAGTGAGCCGGACAGCTATGGCTACACCTTC
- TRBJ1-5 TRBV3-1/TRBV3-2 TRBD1 CASSLTGAGQPQHF TGTGCCAGCAGCCTTACAGGGGCGGGACAGCCCCAGCATTTT
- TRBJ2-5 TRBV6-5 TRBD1 CASSSQTGDLVTQYF TGTGCCAGCAGTTCACAAACAGGGGATCTTGTGACCCAGTACTTC
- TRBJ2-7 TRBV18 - CASSPPLGLPFGHEQYF TGTGCCAGCTCACCACCCCTGGGACTCCCTTTCGGACACGAGCAGTACTTC
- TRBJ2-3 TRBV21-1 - CASNPLGRDGTDTQYF TGTGCCAGCAACCCTTTAGGGCGGGATGGCACAGATACGCAGTATTTT
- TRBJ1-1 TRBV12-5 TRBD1 CASGTGTGYEAFF TGTGCTAGTGGCACCGGGACAGGGTATGAAGCTTTCTTT
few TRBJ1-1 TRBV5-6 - CASSSSGRVGAFF TGTGCCAGCAGCTCCTCGGGGAGGGTTGGAGCTTTCTTT
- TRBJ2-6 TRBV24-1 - CATSESGVGANVLTF TGTGCCACCAGTGAGTCAGGGGTTGGGGCCAACGTCCTGACTTTC
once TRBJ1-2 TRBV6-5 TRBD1 CASSGTGIVRGYTF TGTGCGTCGTCGGGGACAGGGATTGTTCGTGGCTACACCTTC
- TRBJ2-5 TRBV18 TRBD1 CASSRTGGETQYF TGTGCCAGCTCACGGACAGGGGGAGAGACCCAGTACTTC
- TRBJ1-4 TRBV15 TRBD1 CATSRDPTGGNEKLFF TGTGCCACCAGCAGAGATCCGACAGGGGGTAATGAAAAACTGTTTTTT
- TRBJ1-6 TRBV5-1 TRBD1 CASSSGGPYNSPLHF TGCGCCAGCAGCTCAGGGGGTCCCTATAATTCACCCCTCCACTTT
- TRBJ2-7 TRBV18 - CASSLRGGGFPYEQYF TGTGCCAGCTCACTCCGAGGGGGAGGGTTTCCCTACGAGCAGTACTTC
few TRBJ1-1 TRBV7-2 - CASSPRPTRGTEAFF TGTGCCAGCAGTCCCCGACCAACACGGGGGACTGAAGCTTTCTTT
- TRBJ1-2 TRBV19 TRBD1 CASSTRQGLSYGYTF TGTGCCAGTAGTACCCGACAGGGCCTGAGCTATGGCTACACCTTC
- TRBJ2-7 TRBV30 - CAWNPSDRYYEQYF TGTGCCTGGAACCCTTCGGACAGATACTACGAGCAGTACTTC
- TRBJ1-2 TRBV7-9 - CASSPRGYGYTF TGTGCCAGCAGCCCCCGGGGTTATGGCTACACCTTC
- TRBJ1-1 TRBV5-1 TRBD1 CASSLSQGDTEAFF TGCGCCAGCAGCTTGTCGCAGGGGGACACTGAAGCTTTCTTT
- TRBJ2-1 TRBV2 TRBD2 CASSRYSGRAENEQFF TGTGCCAGCAGCCGATATAGCGGGAGGGCCGAAAATGAGCAGTTCTTC
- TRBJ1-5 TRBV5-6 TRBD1 CASSAGGLRWGNQPQHF TGTGCCAGCAGCGCAGGGGGCTTGAGGTGGGGCAATCAGCCCCAGCATTTT
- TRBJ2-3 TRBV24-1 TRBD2 CATNVGGPGTDTQYF TGTGCCACCAATGTGGGAGGGCCAGGGACAGATACGCAGTATTTT
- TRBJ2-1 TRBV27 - CASSLSTRANEQFF TGTGCCAGCAGTTTATCGACTAGAGCCAATGAGCAGTTCTTC
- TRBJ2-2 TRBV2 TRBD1 CASTRDRASGELFF TGTGCCAGCACCCGGGACAGAGCGTCCGGGGAGCTGTTTTTT
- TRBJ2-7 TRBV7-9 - CASSLVSREQYF TGTGCCAGCAGCTTAGTGTCCCGGGAGCAGTACTTC
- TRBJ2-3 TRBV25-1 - CASSKQRGAGDTQYF TGTGCCAGCAGTAAACAACGGGGGGCGGGAGATACGCAGTATTTT
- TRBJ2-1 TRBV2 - CASRPGVNYNEQFF TGTGCCAGCAGACCCGGGGTAAACTACAATGAGCAGTTCTTC
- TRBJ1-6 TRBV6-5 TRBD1 CASSYLVDRGDSPLHF TGTGCCAGCAGTTACTTGGTAGACAGGGGGGACTCACCCCTCCACTTT
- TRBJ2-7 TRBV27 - CASSYRRSDTYEQYF TGTGCCAGCAGTTATCGGCGGAGCGATACCTACGAGCAGTACTTC
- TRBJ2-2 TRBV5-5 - CASSLAWGVARRGELFF TGTGCCAGCAGCTTGGCCTGGGGTGTAGCGAGACGAGGGGAGCTGTTTTTT